This T cell receptor beta chain was identified during a study of CD8 T cells in Susac syndrome. CDR3 length: 14 amino acids. V shed 4 bases and J shed 8 bases, with 20 bases lying between them. The germline gives CDR1 DFQATT, CDR2 SNEGSKA (reference sequence). RNA in amounts of 0.5 to 1 ug was reverse transcribed with random hexamers. Across 54 Vbeta and 13 Jbeta, TCR beta CDR3 was amplified with immunoSEQ multiplex PCR. TCRdb re-called the immunoSEQ multiplex PCR reads through MiXCR, storing one row per CDR3 protein. The table lists roughly 89,000 distinct CDR3 sequences, roughly 96% of them singletons. This clonotype was seen once.

Sequenced input: CD8+ T cells from PBMCs. V usage is TRBV20-1 and J usage is TRBJ1-2; D is unresolved. This receptor was taken from a human donor with Susac syndrome. The CDR3 sequence is CSATLSGRPGGYTF. DNA of the CDR3: TGCAGTGCTACCCTTTCAGGTCGTCCGGGAGGCTACACCTTC.